What follows describes a single TCR beta chain. Compared with germline, one end of the junction differs, possibly owing to a read error. The V gene's germline CDR1 is LNHNV and CDR2 YYDKDF (reference sequence). CDR3 size: 13 residues. Produced via immunoSEQ multiplex PCR; TCRdb's table is partial and in-frame only. The sample shows approximately 73,000 clones, approximately 90% of them seen only once. The record originates from a study of technical replicates of blood from a few donors. Material: T cells isolated from PBMCs. This clonotype was sampled from a human donor in good health. The chain combines TRBV15 with TRBJ2-1; perhaps TRBD2 as D (5 bases). CDR3 in amino acids: CATRRGPLNEQFF. In DNA, the CDR3 is TGTGCCACCCGCAGAGGGCCACTAAATGAGCAGTTCTTC.